This TCR beta chain was sequenced during a study of CD4+ T cells in melanoma. Study-level results: CD8+ T cell, macrophage and B cell function reportedly correlated with neoantigen-specific CD4+ T cells. Reportedly, melanoma neoantigen-specific CD4+ T cells showed varied differentiation states.

The table came from immunoSEQ multiplex PCR; TCRdb's copy has only in-frame clones and leaves some out. The sample lists 110,000 to 150,000 clones, around 90% seen once, with over 1.5% in the top ten. Germline V gene sequence: CDR1 LNHNV, CDR2 YYDKDF (reference sequence). The CDR3 is 15 residues long. The V segment lost 5 bases and the J segment 4 bases; nucleotides outside the gene matches: 10. This clone came up once. Its antigen is unidentified. The sequence was obtained from a human donor with melanoma. V and J are TRBV15 and TRBJ2-5; 7 nucleotides agree with TRBD1. CDR3 sequence reads: CATSARTTGSETQYF. For the CDR3, the DNA is TGTGCCACCAGCGCCCGGACGACAGGGTCAGAGACCCAGTACTTC. Full variable domain (remainder filled in from reference TRBV15 and TRBJ2-5): DAMVIQNPRYQVTQFGKPVTLSCSQTLNHNVMYWYQQKSSQAPKLLFHYYDKDFNNEADTPDNFQSRRPNTSFCFLDIRSPGLGDTAMYLCATSARTTGSETQYFGPGTRLLVL.